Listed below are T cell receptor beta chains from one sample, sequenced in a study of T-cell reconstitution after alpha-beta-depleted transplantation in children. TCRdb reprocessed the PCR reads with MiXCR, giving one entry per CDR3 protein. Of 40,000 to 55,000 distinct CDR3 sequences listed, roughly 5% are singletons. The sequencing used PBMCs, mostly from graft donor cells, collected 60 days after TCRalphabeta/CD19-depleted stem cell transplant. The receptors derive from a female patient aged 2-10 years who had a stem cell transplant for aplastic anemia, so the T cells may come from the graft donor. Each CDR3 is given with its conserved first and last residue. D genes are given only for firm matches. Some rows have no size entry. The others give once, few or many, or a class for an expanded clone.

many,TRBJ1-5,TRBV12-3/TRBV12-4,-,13,TGTGCCAGCAGCTTAACTACGGATCAGCCCCAGCATTTT,CASSLTTDQPQHF
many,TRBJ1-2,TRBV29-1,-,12,TGCAGCGCAGGAGACGGTCCGAGTGGCTACACCTTC,CSAGDGPSGYTF
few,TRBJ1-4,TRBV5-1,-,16,TGCGCCAGCAGCGGGCTATCAGGAAATTCCAATGAAAAACTGTTTTTT,CASSGLSGNSNEKLFF
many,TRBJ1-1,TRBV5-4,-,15,TGTGCCAGCAGCTCCCGACAGGTTCTTCACACTGAAGCTTTCTTT,CASSSRQVLHTEAFF
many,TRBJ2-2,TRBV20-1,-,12,TGCAGTGCTAGCAAGGGGGCCGGGGAGCTGTTTTTT,CSASKGAGELFF
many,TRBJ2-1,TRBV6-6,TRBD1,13,TGTGCCAGCAGTAGGGACAGCTACAATGAGCAGTTCTTC,CASSRDSYNEQFF
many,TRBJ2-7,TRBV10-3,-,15,TGTGCCATCAGTGAGTCGGGGATATCATTTTACGAGCAGTACTTC,CAISESGISFYEQYF
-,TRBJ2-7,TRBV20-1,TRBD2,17,TGCAGTGCTAGAGACCCCGGGACTAGCGGGGCGGGGACCGAGCAGTACTTC,CSARDPGTSGAGTEQYF
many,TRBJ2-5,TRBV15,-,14,TGTGCCACCAGCAGAGATCTTTCGGGGGAGACCCAGTACTTC,CATSRDLSGETQYF
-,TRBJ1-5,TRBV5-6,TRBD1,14,TGTGCCAGCAGCTTGACAGGGGGCAATCAGCCCCAGCATTTT,CASSLTGGNQPQHF
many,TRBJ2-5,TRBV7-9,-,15,TGTGCCAGCAGCCGTGAACAGGGAAGTGAGGAGACCCAGTACTTC,CASSREQGSEETQYF
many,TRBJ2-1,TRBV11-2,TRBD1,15,TGTGCCAGCAGCATCGACAGGGGAGGTGGCAATGAGCAGTTCTTC,CASSIDRGGGNEQFF
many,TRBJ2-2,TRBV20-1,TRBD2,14,TGCAGTGCTAGATCCGGACTAGCGGACTCGGAGCTGTTTTTT,CSARSGLADSELFF
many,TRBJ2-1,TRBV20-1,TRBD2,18,TGCAGTGCTAGAGGCCCCCGACGGGCGGGGGGGCCAGTGGATGAGCAGTTCTTC,CSARGPRRAGGPVDEQFF
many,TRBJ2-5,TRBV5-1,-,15,TGCGCCAGCAGCTTGGCCCCAGTTGGGAAAGAGACCCAGTACTTC,CASSLAPVGKETQYF
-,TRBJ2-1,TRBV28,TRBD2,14,TGTGCCAGCAGCCAGACTAGCCCCTACAATGAGCAGTTCTTC,CASSQTSPYNEQFF
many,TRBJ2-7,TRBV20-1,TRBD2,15,TGCAGTGCTAGAGATCTCCTAGCGGGAGTCCACGAGCAGTACTTC,CSARDLLAGVHEQYF
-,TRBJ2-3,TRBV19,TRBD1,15,TGTGCCAGTAGTCCCCGGACAGGGACCACAGATACGCAGTATTTT,CASSPRTGTTDTQYF
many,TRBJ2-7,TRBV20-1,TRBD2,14,TGCAGTGCTCCCCAGCGGGGGGTAAACTACGAGCAGTACTTC,CSAPQRGVNYEQYF
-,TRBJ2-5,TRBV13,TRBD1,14,TGTGCCAGCAGCTTTAAGGGGGCGAAGGAGACCCAGTACTTC,CASSFKGAKETQYF
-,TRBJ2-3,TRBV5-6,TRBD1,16,TGTGCCAGCAGCTCCCCGCGGCAGGGGGCGGGAGATACGCAGTATTTT,CASSSPRQGAGDTQYF
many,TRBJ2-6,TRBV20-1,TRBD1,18,TGCAGTGCTAGAGGTGGGACAGGAACCGTCTCTGGGGCCAACGTCCTGACTTTC,CSARGGTGTVSGANVLTF
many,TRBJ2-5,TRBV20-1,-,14,TGCAGTGCTAGGGACTCAAGGGGAATTGAGACCCAGTACTTC,CSARDSRGIETQYF
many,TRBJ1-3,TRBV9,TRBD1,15,TGTGCCAGCAGCGACAGGGGGCGTCGAGGAAACACCATATATTTT,CASSDRGRRGNTIYF
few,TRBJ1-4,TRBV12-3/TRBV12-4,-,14,TGTGCCAGCAGTTTTGGGGGGGCATATGAAAAACTGTTTTTT,CASSFGGAYEKLFF
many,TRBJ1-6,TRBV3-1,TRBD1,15,TGTGCCAGTGGACAGGGAGGCTCCTATAATTCACCCCTCCACTTT,CASGQGGSYNSPLHF
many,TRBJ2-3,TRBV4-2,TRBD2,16,TGTGCCAGCAGCCAAGATCCGGGAGGAGGCACAGATACGCAGTATTTT,CASSQDPGGGTDTQYF
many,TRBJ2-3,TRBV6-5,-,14,TGTGCCAGCAGTTACATTGGCTTCACAGATACGCAGTATTTT,CASSYIGFTDTQYF